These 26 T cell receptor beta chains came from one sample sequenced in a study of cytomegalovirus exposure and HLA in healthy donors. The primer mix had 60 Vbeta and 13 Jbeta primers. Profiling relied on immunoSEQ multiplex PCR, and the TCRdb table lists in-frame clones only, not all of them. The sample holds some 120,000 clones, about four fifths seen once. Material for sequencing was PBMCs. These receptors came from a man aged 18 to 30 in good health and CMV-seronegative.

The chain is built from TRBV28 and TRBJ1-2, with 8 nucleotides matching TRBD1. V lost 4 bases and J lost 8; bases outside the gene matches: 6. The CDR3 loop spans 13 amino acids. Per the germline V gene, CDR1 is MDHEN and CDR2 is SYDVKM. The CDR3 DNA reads TGTGCCAGCAGTTCTCAGGGGGCTCGGGGCTACACCTTC. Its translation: CASSSQGARGYTF.

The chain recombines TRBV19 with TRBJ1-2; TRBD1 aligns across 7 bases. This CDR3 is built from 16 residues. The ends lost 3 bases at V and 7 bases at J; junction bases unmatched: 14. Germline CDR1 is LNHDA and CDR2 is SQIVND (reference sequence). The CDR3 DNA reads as TGTGCCAGTAGTATGTCGGCAGGGGGGAAAATATTTGGCTACACCTTC. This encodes CASSMSAGGKIFGYTF.

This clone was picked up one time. CDR3 residues: CASSQDVNSGRNYNEQFF. DNA of the CDR3: TGTGCCAGCAGCCAAGATGTGAACAGCGGGAGGAACTACAATGAGCAGTTCTTC. The rearrangement uses TRBV14 and TRBJ2-1; 9 bases match TRBD2. Germline V lookup: CDR1 SGHDN, CDR2 FVKESK. With V trimmed by 0 bases and J by 3 bases, 9 bases remained unmatched. The CDR3 has 18 amino acids.

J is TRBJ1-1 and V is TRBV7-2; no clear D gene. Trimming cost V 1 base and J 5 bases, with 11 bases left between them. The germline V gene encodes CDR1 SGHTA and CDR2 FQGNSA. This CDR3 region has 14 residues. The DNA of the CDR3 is TGTGCCAGCAGCTTAGTGGCGGGCTGGACTGAAGCTTTCTTT. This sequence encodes CASSLVAGWTEAFF.

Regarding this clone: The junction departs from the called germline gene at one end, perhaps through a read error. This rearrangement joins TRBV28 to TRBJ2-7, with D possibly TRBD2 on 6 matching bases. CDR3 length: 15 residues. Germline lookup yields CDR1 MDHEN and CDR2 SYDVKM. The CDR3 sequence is CASGFFGGMTYEQYF. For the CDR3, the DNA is TGTGCCAGCGGTTTCTTCGGAGGGATGACCTACGAGCAGTACTTC.

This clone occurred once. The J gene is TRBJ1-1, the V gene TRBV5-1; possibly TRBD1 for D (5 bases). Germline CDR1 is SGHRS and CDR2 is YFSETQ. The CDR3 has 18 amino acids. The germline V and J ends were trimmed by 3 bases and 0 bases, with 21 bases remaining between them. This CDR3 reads CASSSRNFWADMNTEAFF. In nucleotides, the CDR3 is TGCGCCAGCAGCTCCCGAAACTTCTGGGCGGACATGAACACTGAAGCTTTCTTT.

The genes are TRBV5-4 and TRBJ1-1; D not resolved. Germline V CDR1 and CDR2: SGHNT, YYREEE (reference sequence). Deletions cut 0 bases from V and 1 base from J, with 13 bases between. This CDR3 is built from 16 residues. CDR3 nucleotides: TGTGCCAGCAGCTTGGAGACAAGAAGGAAGAACACTGAAGCTTTCTTT. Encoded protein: CASSLETRRKNTEAFF.

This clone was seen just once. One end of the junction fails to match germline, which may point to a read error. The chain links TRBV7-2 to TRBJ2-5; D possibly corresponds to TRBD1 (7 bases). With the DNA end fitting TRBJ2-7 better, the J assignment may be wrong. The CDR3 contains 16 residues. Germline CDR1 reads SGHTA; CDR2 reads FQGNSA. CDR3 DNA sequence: TGTGCCAGCAGCGTAGCCGGTGACAGGGACTTTCGCGAGCAGTACTTC. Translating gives CASSVAGDRDFREQYF.

The CDR3 spells CASSYRQNMNTEAFF. The CDR3 DNA is TGTGCCAGCAGTTACCGCCAGAACATGAACACTGAAGCTTTCTTT. This chain links TRBV6-5 with TRBJ1-1, with D hard to call. The length of the CDR3 is 15 residues. The germline CDR1 and CDR2 sequences are MNHEY and SVGAGI. The germline V and J ends were trimmed by 2 bases and 0 bases, with 10 bases remaining between them.

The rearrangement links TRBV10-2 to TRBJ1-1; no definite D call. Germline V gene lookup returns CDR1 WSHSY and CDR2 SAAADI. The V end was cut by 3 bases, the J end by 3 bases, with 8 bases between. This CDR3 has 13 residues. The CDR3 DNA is TGCGCCAGCAGTGAACGGCGGGACACTGAAGCTTTCTTT. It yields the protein CASSERRDTEAFF.

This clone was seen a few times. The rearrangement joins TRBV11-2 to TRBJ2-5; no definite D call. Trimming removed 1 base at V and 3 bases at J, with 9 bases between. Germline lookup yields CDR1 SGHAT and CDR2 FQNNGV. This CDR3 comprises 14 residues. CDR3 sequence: CASSLVLGEETQYF. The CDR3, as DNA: TGTGCCAGCAGCTTAGTGCTGGGCGAAGAGACCCAGTACTTC.

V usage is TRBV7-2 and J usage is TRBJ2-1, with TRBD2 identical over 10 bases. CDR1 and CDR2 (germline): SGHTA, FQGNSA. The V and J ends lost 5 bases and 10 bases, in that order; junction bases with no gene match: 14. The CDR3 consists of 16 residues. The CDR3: CASSAGAGLAMREQFF. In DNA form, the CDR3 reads TGTGCCAGCAGCGCGGGCGCGGGACTAGCGATGAGGGAGCAGTTCTTC.

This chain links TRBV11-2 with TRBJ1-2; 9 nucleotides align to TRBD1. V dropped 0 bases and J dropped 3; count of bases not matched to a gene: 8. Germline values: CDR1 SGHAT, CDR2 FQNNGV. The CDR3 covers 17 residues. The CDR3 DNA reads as TGTGCCAGCAGCTTAGAAATAACCGGGACAGGGCACTATGGCTACACCTTC. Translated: CASSLEITGTGHYGYTF.

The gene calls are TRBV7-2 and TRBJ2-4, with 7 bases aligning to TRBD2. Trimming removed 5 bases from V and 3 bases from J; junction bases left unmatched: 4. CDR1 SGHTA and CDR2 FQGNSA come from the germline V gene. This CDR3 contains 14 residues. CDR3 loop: CASSSGTVKNIQYF. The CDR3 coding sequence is TGTGCCAGCAGCAGCGGGACGGTCAAAAACATTCAGTACTTC.

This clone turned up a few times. The DNA for the CDR3 is TGTGCCAGCCGGGCGGGGGGTAAAAACACTGAAGCTTTCTTT. Translated, it gives CASRAGGKNTEAFF. The V call is TRBV27, the J call TRBJ1-1; D perhaps matches TRBD1 (5 bases). Per the germline V gene, CDR1 is MNHEY and CDR2 is SMNVEV (reference sequence). V was clipped by 8 bases and J by 2 bases, with 15 bases between them. The CDR3 length is 14 residues.

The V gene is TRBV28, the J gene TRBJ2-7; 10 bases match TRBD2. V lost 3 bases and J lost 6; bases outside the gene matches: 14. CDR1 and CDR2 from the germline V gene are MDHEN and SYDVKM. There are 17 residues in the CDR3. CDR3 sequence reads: CASSLEGTFLAGAEQYF. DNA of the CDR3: TGTGCCAGCAGTTTGGAAGGTACTTTCCTAGCGGGAGCCGAGCAGTACTTC.

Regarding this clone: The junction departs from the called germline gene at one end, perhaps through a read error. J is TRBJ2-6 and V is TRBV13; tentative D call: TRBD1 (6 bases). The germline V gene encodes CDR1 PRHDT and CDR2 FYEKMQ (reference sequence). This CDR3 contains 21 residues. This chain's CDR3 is CASSLGGLQGFISSGADVLTF. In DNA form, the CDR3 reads TGTGCCAGCAGCTTAGGCGGTCTCCAGGGGTTTATCAGCTCTGGGGCCGACGTCCTGACTTTC.

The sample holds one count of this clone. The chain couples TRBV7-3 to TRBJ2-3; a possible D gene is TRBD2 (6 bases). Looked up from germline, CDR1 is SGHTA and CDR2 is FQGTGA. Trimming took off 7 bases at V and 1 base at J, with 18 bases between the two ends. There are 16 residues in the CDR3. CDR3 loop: CASTDGPRDGTDTQYF. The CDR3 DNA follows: TGTGCCAGCACCGACGGGCCGCGGGACGGCACAGATACGCAGTATTTT.

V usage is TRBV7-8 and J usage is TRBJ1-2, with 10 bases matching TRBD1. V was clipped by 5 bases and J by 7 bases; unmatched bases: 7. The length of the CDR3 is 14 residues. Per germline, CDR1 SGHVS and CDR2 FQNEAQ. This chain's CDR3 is CASSADRGQGGYTF. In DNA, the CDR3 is TGTGCCAGCAGCGCCGACAGGGGGCAGGGTGGCTACACCTTC.

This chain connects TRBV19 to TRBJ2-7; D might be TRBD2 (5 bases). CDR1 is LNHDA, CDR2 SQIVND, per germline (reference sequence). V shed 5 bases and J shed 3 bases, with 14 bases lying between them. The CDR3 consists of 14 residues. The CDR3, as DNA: TGTGCCAGTAGTCCGGGAACGGTGGGCTACGAGCAGTACGTC. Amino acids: CASSPGTVGYEQYV.

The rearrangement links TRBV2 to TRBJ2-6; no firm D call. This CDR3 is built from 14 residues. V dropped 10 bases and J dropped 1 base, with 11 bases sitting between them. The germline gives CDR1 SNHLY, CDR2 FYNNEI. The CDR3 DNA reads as TGTGCCACCAAGTCCGAGTCTGGGGCCAACGTCCTGACTTTC. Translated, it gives CATKSESGANVLTF.

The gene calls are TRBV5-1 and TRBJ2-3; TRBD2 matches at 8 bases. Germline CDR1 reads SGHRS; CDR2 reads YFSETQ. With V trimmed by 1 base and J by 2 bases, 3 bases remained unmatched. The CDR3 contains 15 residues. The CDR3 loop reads CASSLISGNTDTQYF. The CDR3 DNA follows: TGCGCCAGCAGCTTGATTAGCGGGAACACAGATACGCAGTATTTT.

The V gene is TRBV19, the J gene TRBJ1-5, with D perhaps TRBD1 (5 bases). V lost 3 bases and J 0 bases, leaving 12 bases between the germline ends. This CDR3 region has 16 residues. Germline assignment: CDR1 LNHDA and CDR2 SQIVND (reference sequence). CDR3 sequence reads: CASSIGGPYSNQPQHF. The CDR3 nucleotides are TGTGCCAGTAGTATCGGGGGACCATATAGCAATCAGCCCCAGCATTTT.

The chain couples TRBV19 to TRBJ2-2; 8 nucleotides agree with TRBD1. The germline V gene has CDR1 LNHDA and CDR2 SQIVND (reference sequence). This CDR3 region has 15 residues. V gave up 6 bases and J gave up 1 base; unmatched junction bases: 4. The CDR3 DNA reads TGTGCCAGTAGACCCGGGACAGGGAACACCGGGGAGCTGTTTTTT. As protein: CASRPGTGNTGELFF. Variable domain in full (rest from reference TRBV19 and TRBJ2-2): DGGITQSPKYLFRKEGQNVTLSCEQNLNHDAMYWYRQDPGQGLRLIYYSQIVNDFQKGDIAEGYSVSREKKESFPLTVTSAQKNPTAFYLCASRPGTGNTGELFFGEGSRLTVL.

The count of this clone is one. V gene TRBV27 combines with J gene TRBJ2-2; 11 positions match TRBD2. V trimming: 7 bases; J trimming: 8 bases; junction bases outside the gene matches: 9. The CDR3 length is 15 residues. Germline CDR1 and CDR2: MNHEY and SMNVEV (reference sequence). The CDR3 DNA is TGTGCCAGCACTCCGGTAGCGGGAGGGAAGGGGGAGCTGTTTTTT. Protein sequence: CASTPVAGGKGELFF.

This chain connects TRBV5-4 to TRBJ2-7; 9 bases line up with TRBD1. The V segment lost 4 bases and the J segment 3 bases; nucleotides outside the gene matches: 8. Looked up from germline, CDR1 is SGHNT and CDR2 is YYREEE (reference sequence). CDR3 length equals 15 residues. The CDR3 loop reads CASSPGQGFNYEQYF. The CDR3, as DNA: TGTGCCAGCAGCCCGGGACAGGGATTTAACTACGAGCAGTACTTC. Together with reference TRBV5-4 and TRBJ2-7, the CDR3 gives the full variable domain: ETGVTQSPTHLIKTRGQQVTLRCSSQSGHNTVSWYQQALGQGPQFIFQYYREEENGRGNFPPRFSGLQFPNYSSELNVNALELDDSALYLCASSPGQGFNYEQYFGPGTRLTVT.